The sequence of this TCR beta chain was determined in a study of response to subunit inactivated influenza vaccine. General study points: Authors suggested few new T cells are recruited by each seasonal influenza vaccination.

There are many counts of this clonotype. Its antigen is currently unknown. CDR3 length: 16 residues. V shed 1 base and J 2 bases; nucleotides not matched to a gene: 6. CDR1 is SGHDT, CDR2 YYEEEE, per germline. In TCRdb, the RT-PCR reads were re-called with MiXCR into one record per CDR3 protein. The table lists more than 450,000 distinct CDR3 sequences, around 11% of them singletons. The source is a man between 50 and 59 years old who received an inactivated influenza vaccine. Here the sequenced sample was PBMCs from blood, taken on the day of vaccination. The rearrangement uses TRBV5-6 and TRBJ2-1; the match to TRBD1 covers 7 bases. DNA of the CDR3: TGTGCCAGCAGCTTGTTCTCCGGGACAGCCTACAATGAGCAGTTCTTC. This gives the protein CASSLFSGTAYNEQFF.